This T cell receptor (beta chain) was identified in a study of neurological immune-mediated disorders. The time point here: longitudinal time-point 1 (baseline). Unsorted libraries were derived from 2 million PBMCs stored at -80 C. Remarks on this clonotype: Its specificity is unknown.

The cDNA was generated by 5'RACE with 10-nucleotide random UMIs. Sequencing of 15-18 subjects in each run yielded over 190 million TCR-beta sequences. Each CDR3 protein gets one entry after TCRdb re-called the 5' RACE reads with MiXCR. There are about 71,000 distinct CDR3 sequences in the sample; approximately 13% occur only once, and 3.5% to 5.5% lies in the top ten. V gave up 4 bases and J gave up 5 bases, with 15 bases separating them. Germline CDR1 reads SGHAT; CDR2 reads FQNNGV. This CDR3 spans 15 amino acids. General study findings and limits: In HTLV-1-associated myelopathy, TCR clonal expansion was greatest, whereas multiple sclerosis had the least, falling below healthy controls.

Sample: PBMCs. This clonotype originated in a female donor with HTLV-1-associated myelopathy (HAM/TSP). The chain couples TRBV11-2 to TRBJ2-1; D is uncertain. The CDR3: CASSSGDTRDNEQFF. CDR3 DNA: TGTGCCAGCAGCTCAGGAGATACTCGAGACAATGAGCAGTTCTTC.